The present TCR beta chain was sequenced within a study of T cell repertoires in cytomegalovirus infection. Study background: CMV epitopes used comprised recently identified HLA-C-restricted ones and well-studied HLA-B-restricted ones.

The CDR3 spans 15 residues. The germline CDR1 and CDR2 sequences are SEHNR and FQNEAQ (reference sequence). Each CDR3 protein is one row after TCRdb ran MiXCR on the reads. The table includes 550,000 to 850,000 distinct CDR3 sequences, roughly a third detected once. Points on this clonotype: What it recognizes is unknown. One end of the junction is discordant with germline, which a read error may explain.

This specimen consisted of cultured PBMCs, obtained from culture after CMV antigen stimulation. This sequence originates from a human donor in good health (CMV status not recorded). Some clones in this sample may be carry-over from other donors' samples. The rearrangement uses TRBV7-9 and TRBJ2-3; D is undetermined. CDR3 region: CPSSLKRTSTDTQYF. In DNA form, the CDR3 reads TGTCCCAGCAGCTTAAAGCGTACCAGCACAGATACGCAGTATTTT.